The rows below give T cell receptor beta chains drawn from one sample of a study of T cells after yellow fever vaccination. A single record per CDR3 protein comes from TCRdb applying MiXCR to the 5' RACE reads. The data show 300,000 or so distinct CDR3 sequences, around 8.1% seen once. Specimen: PBMCs, collected about 41 days after the first yellow fever vaccination. These receptors were collected from a man aged 18 to 29 who received the YFV17D yellow fever vaccine. CDR3s include the opening cysteine and the closing phenylalanine or tryptophan. The D gene is left open where the match is weak. Part of the rows lack a size; the others show once, few, many or a class for expanded clones.

.	TRBV12-3/TRBV12-4	TRBJ1-1	.	CASNHRRMNTEAFF	TGTGCCAGCAACCACAGGAGAATGAACACTGAAGCTTTCTTT
TRBD1	TRBV12-3/TRBV12-4	TRBJ1-2	.	CASSLGTGWFYGYTF	TGTGCCAGCAGTTTGGGGACAGGTTGGTTCTATGGCTACACCTTC
.	TRBV5-1	TRBJ2-1	few	CASSLDLLRFF	TGCGCCAGCAGCTTGGACCTCTTGCGGTTCTTC
.	TRBV30	TRBJ1-5	.	CAWSTYNNQPQHF	TGTGCCTGGAGCACATATAACAATCAGCCCCAGCATTTT
.	TRBV6-1	TRBJ2-1	few	CASSLRDAGEQFF	TGTGCCAGCAGCCTCAGGGACGCCGGTGAGCAGTTCTTC
.	TRBV27	TRBJ2-1	.	CASSLDSIYNEQFF	TGTGCCAGCAGTTTAGACAGTATCTACAATGAGCAGTTCTTC
TRBD2	TRBV4-3	TRBJ2-1	many	CASSQDRRGEQFF	TGCGCCAGCAGCCAAGATCGGCGGGGGGAGCAGTTCTTC
TRBD1	TRBV7-2	TRBJ1-2	few	CASSPLTGGTVDGYTF	TGTGCCAGCAGCCCCCTGACAGGGGGAACGGTGGATGGCTACACCTTC
.	TRBV5-4	TRBJ1-4	few	CASSLVASGVGEKLFF	TGTGCCAGCAGCTTGGTGGCTTCGGGGGTCGGCGAAAAACTGTTTTTT
TRBD2	TRBV6-2/TRBV6-3	TRBJ2-3	few	CASSPWTRSDTQYF	TGTGCCAGCAGTCCCTGGACTAGATCAGATACGCAGTATTTT
.	TRBV6-1	TRBJ1-2	.	CASSEGSGVQLPEYGYTF	TGTGCCAGCAGTGAAGGCTCAGGGGTACAACTTCCAGAGTATGGCTACACCTTC
.	TRBV5-1	TRBJ2-1	.	CASSLAGGAINEQFF	TGCGCCAGCAGCTTGGCGGGGGGCGCGATAAATGAGCAGTTCTTC
.	TRBV29-1	TRBJ1-2	.	CSVVPENYGYTF	TGCAGCGTTGTCCCCGAGAACTATGGCTACACCTTC
.	TRBV20-1	TRBJ1-1	.	CSAREPTMGTEASF	TGCAGTGCTAGAGAACCCACCATGGGCACTGAAGCTTCCTTT
.	TRBV7-9	TRBJ1-1	few	CASSLGTPAEAFF	TGTGCCAGCAGCTTAGGCACCCCCGCTGAAGCTTTCTTT
TRBD1	TRBV11-1	TRBJ1-1	few	CASAGGRETEAFF	TGTGCCAGCGCAGGGGGCCGGGAAACTGAAGCTTTCTTT
.	TRBV7-2	TRBJ1-1	many	CASSPSPGQAFF	TGTGCCAGCAGCCCATCCCCGGGGCAAGCTTTCTTT
.	TRBV27	TRBJ2-1	many	CASSPGLVTHEQFF	TGTGCCAGCAGTCCGGGACTTGTGACCCATGAGCAGTTCTTC
TRBD2	TRBV12-3/TRBV12-4	TRBJ2-7	.	CATASGGAVYEQYF	TGTGCCACTGCTAGCGGGGGGGCGGTCTACGAGCAGTACTTC
.	TRBV4-3	TRBJ2-6	few	CASSQTRRIPSSGANVLTF	TGCGCCAGCAGCCAAACCCGAAGAATCCCCTCCTCTGGGGCCAACGTCCTGACTTTC
.	TRBV10-3	TRBJ2-5	few	CAISEGEVRETQYF	TGTGCCATCAGCGAGGGGGAGGTTCGAGAGACCCAGTACTTC
TRBD2	TRBV12-3/TRBV12-4	TRBJ2-7	few	CASSLGGLAGPEQYF	TGTGCCAGCAGTTTGGGAGGGCTAGCGGGCCCCGAGCAGTACTTC
.	TRBV21-1	TRBJ1-2	few	CASSKEKEPINYGYTF	TGTGCCAGCAGCAAAGAGAAAGAGCCGATTAACTATGGCTACACCTTC
TRBD1	TRBV5-1	TRBJ2-6	.	CASSAPVGQGAGANVLTF	TGCGCCAGCAGCGCGCCGGTCGGACAGGGGGCTGGGGCCAACGTCCTGACTTTC
.	TRBV2	TRBJ1-1	few	CASSDPRGLRTEAFF	TGTGCCAGCAGTGACCCGAGGGGTTTGCGGACTGAAGCTTTCTTT
.	TRBV29-1	TRBJ1-2	.	CSVSTGPYGYTF	TGCAGCGTTTCGACCGGCCCCTATGGCTACACCTTC
TRBD2	TRBV5-1	TRBJ2-3	many	CASSLGPRSGGTDTQYF	TGCGCCAGCAGCTTGGGGCCTCGTAGCGGGGGAACAGATACGCAGTATTTT
.	TRBV6-1	TRBJ2-2	few	CASSPGAESARAGELFF	TGTGCCAGCAGCCCCGGGGCGGAGTCAGCCCGGGCCGGGGAGCTGTTTTTT
TRBD1	TRBV5-1	TRBJ2-5	.	CVSSSTGTGQETQYF	TGCGTCAGCAGCTCCACCGGGACAGGGCAAGAGACCCAGTACTTC